This TCR beta chain was captured in a study of T-cell reconstitution after alpha-beta-depleted transplantation in children. Points from the study as a whole: Several hundred graft clones that had expanded were reportedly the source of alpha-beta T cells about two months after transplant. One year after transplant, T-cell counts and diversity came mostly from newly produced T cells. Surviving recipient T cells and thymic progenitors underlay high day-60 TCRbeta diversity in some patients.

The CDR3 consists of 15 residues. Germline CDR1 is SGHTA and CDR2 is FQGNSA. The V end was cut by 5 bases, the J end by 5 bases, with 16 bases between. Preparation of the TCRbeta library involved a method that used unique molecular identifiers. TCRdb reprocessed the PCR reads via MiXCR and lists one record per CDR3 protein. Of about a million distinct CDR3 sequences listed, about 30% were seen once; the top ten hold roughly 28%. This clonotype came up a few times. Its specificity is unknown. This TCR came from a boy younger than two who had a stem cell transplant for SCID, so the T cells may come from the graft donor. Sequenced here: PBMCs, mostly from graft donor cells, sampled 360 days after TCRalphabeta/CD19-depleted stem cell transplant. This sequence joins TRBV7-2 and TRBJ1-5; D possibly corresponds to TRBD1 (5 bases). The CDR3 is CASSQSGTRDQPQHF. CDR3 nucleotides: TGTGCCAGCAGCCAGTCCGGGACTCGGGATCAGCCCCAGCATTTT.